This passage covers 21 T cell receptor beta chains from one sample sequenced in a study of blood T cell repertoires in COVID-19. Assay: immunoSEQ multiplex PCR; the TCRdb copy retains only in-frame clones and omits some. The sample carries 250,000 to 300,000 clones, about 90% recorded once. Material for sequencing was PBMCs or T cells enriched from blood (not recorded which). Every receptor here comes from a woman between 55 and 75 years old who had recovered from COVID-19.

The chain couples TRBV7-9 to TRBJ2-1, with no clear D. The CDR3 totals 13 residues. Germline CDR1 SEHNR, CDR2 FQNEAQ (reference sequence). The germline V and J ends were trimmed by 2 bases and 5 bases, with 7 bases remaining between them. The CDR3 loop reads CASSLSSDNEQFF. CDR3 DNA: TGTGCCAGCAGCTTATCGTCGGACAATGAGCAGTTCTTC.

The chain carries TRBV28 and TRBJ1-2, with 9 nucleotides matching TRBD1. J lost 5 bases, V lost 3 bases, and 10 bases had no gene match. The CDR3 is made up of 16 amino acids. Per germline, CDR1 MDHEN and CDR2 SYDVKM. This chain's CDR3 is CASSLDRGTGRYGYTF. DNA for the CDR3: TGTGCCAGCAGTTTGGACCGCGGGACAGGGAGGTATGGCTACACCTTC.

The chain recombines TRBV10-3 with TRBJ2-5, with 7 positions matching TRBD1. Losses at the gene ends were 6 bases for V and 2 bases for J; bases not matched to a gene: 3. CDR3 length: 13 residues. The germline V gene encodes CDR1 ENHRY and CDR2 SYGVKD. CDR3 loop: CAISRDRQETQYF. DNA of the CDR3: TGTGCCATCAGCCGGGACAGACAAGAGACCCAGTACTTC.

Worth noting for this clone: Additional DNA sequences in this sample encode the identical CDR3. The V and J genes are TRBV27 and TRBJ2-1; TRBD2 aligns across 11 bases. The CDR3 has 15 amino acids. Germline V gives CDR1 MNHEY, CDR2 SMNVEV (reference sequence). Trimming removed 6 bases from V and 7 bases from J; junction bases left unmatched: 8. CDR3 DNA: TGTGCCAGCAGCCCATTAGCGGGGGGGCCTAATGAGCAGTTCTTC. Encoded protein: CASSPLAGGPNEQFF.

Details on this clone: An end of the junction does not agree with germline; a read error may underlie this. The chain recombines TRBV4-1 with TRBJ1-5; D ambiguous. CDR1 and CDR2 from the germline V gene are MGHRA and YSYEKL. The CDR3 is made up of 13 amino acids. This chain's CDR3 is CASSERVNHPQHF. DNA for the CDR3: TGCGCCAGCAGCGAACGGGTGAATCATCCCCAGCATTTT.

The rearrangement uses TRBV28 and TRBJ2-7, with 11 bases lining up with TRBD2. The germline V gene has CDR1 MDHEN and CDR2 SYDVKM. Trimming removed 8 bases from V and 2 bases from J; junction bases left unmatched: 5. The length of the CDR3 is 14 residues. The CDR3 sequence is CASVAGGPPYEQYF. The DNA for the CDR3 is TGTGCCAGCGTAGCGGGAGGGCCTCCCTACGAGCAGTACTTC.

V usage is TRBV2 and J usage is TRBJ2-7; TRBD1 matches 7 bases. V was pared by 6 bases and J by 3 bases, with 8 bases of the junction left unmatched. Germline assignment: CDR1 SNHLY and CDR2 FYNNEI. The CDR3 loop spans 14 amino acids. In nucleotides, the CDR3 is TGTGCCAGCAGACAACTTCGGGACAGCTACGAGCAGTACTTC. This codes for CASRQLRDSYEQYF.

J is TRBJ1-5 and V is TRBV24-1; D is unclear. The CDR3 covers 11 residues. In germline, CDR1 is KGHDR, CDR2 SFDVKD. V was pared by 8 bases and J by 7 bases, with 8 bases between. The CDR3 spells CATTGRQPQHF. The CDR3 DNA is TGTGCCACCACGGGTAGGCAGCCCCAGCATTTT.

The J gene is TRBJ2-5, the V gene TRBV21-1; the table gives TRBD1 as D, unverified against the DNA. TRBV21-1 is termed a pseudogene. CDR3 size: 15 residues. The CDR3 reads CANQPKGGYSKTQYF. The DNA of the CDR3 is TGTGCCAACCAACCAAAAGGGGGATATTCGAAGACCCAGTACTTC.

V and J are TRBV7-3 and TRBJ2-3, with D uncertain. V lost 5 bases, J lost 3 bases, and 15 bases lay in between. The length of the CDR3 is 15 residues. Germline V gene lookup returns CDR1 SGHTA and CDR2 FQGTGA. CDR3 in DNA: TGTGCCAGCAGCCTTGCAAACGCGAGAACAGATACGCAGTATTTT. Protein sequence: CASSLANARTDTQYF.

V and J are TRBV9 and TRBJ2-1; D call uncertain. The length of the CDR3 is 11 residues. The V end was cut by 4 bases, the J end by 8 bases, with 7 bases between. Germline V lookup: CDR1 SGDLS, CDR2 YYNGEE. The CDR3 DNA is TGTGCCAGCAGCATAGTAGATGAGCAGTTCTTC. This translates into CASSIVDEQFF.

The chain combines TRBV9 with TRBJ1-2, with a possible D match to TRBD1 (5 bases). The CDR3 is 16 amino acids. Trimming left V 0 bases short and J 2 bases short, with 14 bases between. Germline assignment: CDR1 SGDLS and CDR2 YYNGEE. The CDR3 loop reads CASSVGGQVGNYGYTF. The CDR3, as DNA: TGTGCCAGCAGCGTAGGGGGCCAAGTGGGGAACTATGGCTACACCTTC.

A word on this clone: An end of the junction does not agree with germline; a read error may underlie this. This chain uses TRBV27 with TRBJ1-1; 9 nucleotides match TRBD1. Looked up from germline, CDR1 is MNHEY and CDR2 is SMNVEV (reference sequence). The CDR3 has 14 amino acids. CDR3 in DNA: TGTGCCAGCAGTCGACAGGGGGTGAATACTGAAGCTTTCTTT. Amino acid sequence: CASSRQGVNTEAFF.

V usage is TRBV9 and J usage is TRBJ2-7; 7 bases map to TRBD1. The CDR3 spans 10 residues. In germline, CDR1 is SGDLS, CDR2 YYNGEE. After removal of 3 bases from V and 9 bases from J, the junction contained 0 bases not matched to a gene. The CDR3 spells CASSGDRQYF. The CDR3 nucleotides read TGTGCCAGCAGCGGGGACAGGCAGTACTTC.

The V and J genes are TRBV18 and TRBJ2-7, with a possible D match to TRBD2 (5 bases). The CDR3 is 12 amino acids. Germline assignment: CDR1 KGHSH and CDR2 LQKENI. The V gene lost 2 bases and the J gene lost 6 bases, with 8 bases spanning the gap. The chain's CDR3 is CASSPIRGEQYF. DNA for the CDR3: TGTGCCAGCTCACCAATCCGGGGCGAGCAGTACTTC.

The V and J genes are TRBV7-6 and TRBJ2-7, with TRBD1 matching over 7 bases. V lost 3 bases, J lost 4 bases, and 3 bases stayed unmatched. The CDR3 loop spans 13 amino acids. Germline V gene sequence: CDR1 SGHVS, CDR2 FNYEAQ. The CDR3 bases are TGTGCCAGCAGCTTCACAGGGGAATACGAGCAGTACTTC. It yields the protein CASSFTGEYEQYF.

This chain joins TRBV7-9 and TRBJ2-1; no clear D gene. CDR1 SEHNR and CDR2 FQNEAQ come from the germline V gene (reference sequence). The CDR3 totals 16 residues. Trimming left V 2 bases short and J 0 bases short, with 11 bases between. CDR3 protein: CASSLLEQSSYNEQFF. The CDR3 bases are TGTGCCAGCAGCTTATTGGAACAGAGCTCCTACAATGAGCAGTTCTTC.

The chain couples TRBV2 to TRBJ2-7; TRBD2 matches 7 bases. This CDR3 spans 14 amino acids. V lost 6 bases to trimming and J lost 4 bases; unmatched junction nucleotides: 9. Germline CDR1 and CDR2: SNHLY and FYNNEI. The CDR3 loop reads CASRTTSVGYEQYF. CDR3 coding DNA: TGTGCCAGCAGAACCACTAGCGTAGGTTACGAGCAGTACTTC. The complete variable domain, with remaining parts taken from reference TRBV2 and TRBJ2-7, reads EPEVTQTPSHQVTQMGQEVILRCVPISNHLYFYWYRQILGQKVEFLVSFYNNEISEKSEIFDDQFSVERPDGSNFTLKIRSTKLEDSAMYFCASRTTSVGYEQYFGPGTRLTVT.

The genes are TRBV28 and TRBJ2-1; the D is unclear. There are 12 residues in the CDR3. V lost 6 bases and J 10 bases, leaving 13 bases between the germline ends. The germline CDR1 and CDR2 sequences are MDHEN and SYDVKM. The CDR3 loop is CASRTYGWEQFF. The CDR3 DNA reads TGTGCCAGCAGAACCTATGGTTGGGAGCAGTTCTTC.

The chain combines TRBV5-4 with TRBJ2-3, with TRBD2 as a possible D gene (5 bases). Trimming pared 1 base from V and 4 bases from J, leaving 10 bases between. This CDR3 spans 14 amino acids. Germline CDR1 is SGHNT and CDR2 is YYREEE (reference sequence). The CDR3 DNA reads TGTGCCAGCAGCTTGCGGTCGGGGTCAGATACGCAGTATTTT. This encodes CASSLRSGSDTQYF. The full variable domain, in which reference TRBV5-4 and TRBJ2-3 provide the parts outside the CDR3, is ETGVTQSPTHLIKTRGQQVTLRCSSQSGHNTVSWYQQALGQGPQFIFQYYREEENGRGNFPPRFSGLQFPNYSSELNVNALELDDSALYLCASSLRSGSDTQYFGPGTRLTVL.

The chain has TRBV11-3 and TRBJ2-3; no clear D gene. Germline V gives CDR1 SGHNT, CDR2 YENEEA. This CDR3 is 15 amino acids long. The V and J ends lost 5 bases and 0 bases respectively, with 12 bases between them. The CDR3 region is CASSERLGSTDTQYF. CDR3 DNA: TGTGCCAGCAGCGAACGACTGGGTAGCACAGATACGCAGTATTTT.